This TCR beta chain was identified in a study of T cell repertoires in cytomegalovirus infection. For the study at large: It can be stated that public TCR beta signatures indicated CMV infection as well as a matching HLA type.

TCRdb used MiXCR to reprocess the reads, holding one entry per CDR3 protein. The table records some 940,000 distinct CDR3 sequences, approximately 33% of them present only once. On this clonotype itself: What it binds is not known.

Trimming took 6 bases from V and 4 from J, leaving 21 bases between them. Germline values: CDR1 SGHVS, CDR2 FQNEAQ. The CDR3 runs 16 residues. Sequences were derived from cultured CD8+ T cells from PBMCs, sampled from culture after CMV antigen stimulation. The TCR sequence derives from a human donor in good health (CMV status not recorded). Some clones in this sample may be carry-over from other donors' samples. The chain links TRBV7-8 to TRBJ2-5; D remains unclear. The CDR3 nucleotides read TGTGCCAGCAGTCCTAAACAGTCCCCTTTTCCAGAGACCCAGTACTTC. This gives the protein CASSPKQSPFPETQYF.